Listed here are 30 T cell receptor beta chains from one sample, sequenced in a study of blood T cell repertoires in COVID-19. Generated by immunoSEQ multiplex PCR, the TCRdb table keeps only in-frame clones and is missing some. In the table there are about 100,000 clones, just over 90% of which are singletons. The material sequenced was peripheral blood. The origin of the receptors is a man between 45 and 60 years old with acute or convalescent COVID-19.

The chain has TRBV25-1 and TRBJ2-3; TRBD2 agrees at 9 bases. CDR1 MGHDK and CDR2 SYGVNS come from the germline V gene. The V and J ends lost 6 bases and 3 bases, in that order; junction bases with no gene match: 7. This CDR3 comprises 15 residues. CDR3: CASSEAGGVTDTQYF. CDR3 coding DNA: TGTGCCAGCAGCGAAGCGGGAGGCGTGACAGATACGCAGTATTTT.

This chain joins TRBV6-4 and TRBJ1-1, with D maybe TRBD1 (5 bases). The CDR3 is 14 residues long. V gave up 6 bases and J gave up 5 bases, with 16 bases separating them. Germline V gives CDR1 MRHNA, CDR2 SNTAGT. CDR3 amino acids: CASSATAGRTEAFF. The CDR3 coding sequence is TGTGCCAGCAGCGCGACGGCGGGGCGGACTGAAGCTTTCTTT.

The gene calls are TRBV10-3 and TRBJ2-1; 9 bases are shared with TRBD1. There are 12 residues in the CDR3. V trimming: 10 bases; J trimming: 8 bases; junction bases outside the gene matches: 6. Germline V gene lookup returns CDR1 ENHRY and CDR2 SYGVKD. The CDR3 DNA reads TGTGCCACCCAACAGGGGGCCGATGAGCAGTTCTTC. This encodes CATQQGADEQFF.

The table lists this clone with a count of one. The rearrangement links TRBV30 to TRBJ2-3, with 9 nucleotides matching TRBD2. Germline loops: CDR1 GTSNPN, CDR2 SVGIG (reference sequence). This CDR3 is 16 amino acids long. Losses at the gene ends were 1 base for V and 5 bases for J; bases not matched to a gene: 10. The CDR3 DNA is TGTGCCTGGAGTGAGTCGGCGGGAGGGCCCGGAGATACGCAGTATTTT. Amino acids: CAWSESAGGPGDTQYF.

The gene calls are TRBV5-8 and TRBJ1-5; 7 bases fit TRBD1. V trimming: 4 bases; J trimming: 6 bases; junction bases outside the gene matches: 10. Germline V gene sequence: CDR1 SGHTS, CDR2 YDEGEE. The CDR3 totals 15 residues. The CDR3 is CASSHNDRAGQPQHF. CDR3 bases: TGTGCCAGCAGCCATAATGACAGGGCTGGTCAGCCCCAGCATTTT. The whole variable domain, remainder taken from reference TRBV5-8 and TRBJ1-5, is EAGVTQSPTHLIKTRGQQATLRCSPISGHTSVYWYQQALGLGLQFLLWYDEGEERNRGNFPPRFSGRQFPNYSSELNVNALELEDSALYLCASSHNDRAGQPQHFGDGTRLSIL.

This rearrangement joins TRBV7-2 to TRBJ2-2; D is possibly TRBD2 (5 bases). Germline assignment: CDR1 SGHTA and CDR2 FQGNSA. CDR3 length: 15 amino acids. Trimming pared 5 bases from V and 0 bases from J, leaving 10 bases between. The DNA for the CDR3 is TGTGCCAGCAGCCCCAAACTAGCGAACACCGGGGAGCTGTTTTTT. It translates to CASSPKLANTGELFF.

V gene TRBV6-5 combines with J gene TRBJ1-5; no definite D call. V was clipped by 0 bases and J by 9 bases, with 12 bases between them. The germline V gene encodes CDR1 MNHEY and CDR2 SVGAGI. This CDR3 comprises 14 residues. The CDR3 is CASSYSRGISPQHF. The CDR3 nucleotides are TGTGCCAGCAGTTACTCGCGAGGGATATCGCCCCAGCATTTT.

The chain is built from TRBV3-1 (or the pseudogene TRBV3-2) and TRBJ1-2; a weak D match, TRBD1 (5 bases). Trimming left V 0 bases short and J 2 bases short, with 13 bases between. CDR3 size: 16 residues. The germline gives CDR1 LGHDT, CDR2 YNNKEL (reference sequence). The CDR3 protein is CASSQESPGGNYGYTF. DNA for the CDR3: TGTGCCAGCAGCCAAGAGAGCCCCGGGGGGAACTATGGCTACACCTTC.

V usage is TRBV7-2 and J usage is TRBJ1-2, with D perhaps TRBD1 (5 bases). Germline V lookup: CDR1 SGHTA, CDR2 FQGNSA. There are 14 residues in the CDR3. V was pared by 5 bases and J by 4 bases, with 14 bases between. The DNA for the CDR3 is TGTGCCAGCAGCCGCTCGGGGGGAAGCTATGGCTACACCTTC. Its protein product is CASSRSGGSYGYTF.

The chain recombines TRBV5-6 with TRBJ1-2; D is possibly TRBD1 (5 bases). This CDR3 contains 15 residues. Germline V lookup: CDR1 SGHDT, CDR2 YYEEEE. The ends were cut back, 6 bases at V and 5 bases at J, with 20 bases in the middle. CDR3 residues: CASTALYGGVYGYTF. The CDR3 region has the DNA TGTGCCAGCACCGCTTTATACGGGGGGGTTTATGGCTACACCTTC.

The rearrangement links TRBV28 to TRBJ1-3; D is perhaps TRBD1 (5 bases). With 9 bases removed from V and 0 bases from J, the gap between germline ends came to 12 bases. Germline loops: CDR1 MDHEN, CDR2 SYDVKM. The CDR3 extends over 14 amino acids. This chain's CDR3 is CASLRGTSGNTIYF. CDR3 DNA sequence: TGTGCCAGTCTGCGGGGGACCTCTGGAAACACCATATATTTT.

J is TRBJ1-5 and V is TRBV7-2; 9 nucleotides line up with TRBD1. CDR3 size: 15 residues. Germline V lookup: CDR1 SGHTA, CDR2 FQGNSA. V lost 4 bases and J lost 4; bases outside the gene matches: 5. CDR3 region: CASSYTGGRNQPQHF. The CDR3 DNA reads TGTGCCAGCAGCTATACAGGGGGCCGGAATCAGCCCCAGCATTTT.

This clone was seen just once. The chain carries TRBV24-1 and TRBJ1-4; 10 nucleotides align to TRBD1. V gave up 4 bases and J gave up 7 bases; unmatched junction bases: 5. CDR3 length: 15 residues. In germline, CDR1 is KGHDR, CDR2 SFDVKD. CDR3 residues: CATSESGTGVEKLFF. CDR3 DNA: TGTGCCACCAGTGAATCCGGGACAGGGGTTGAAAAACTGTTTTTT.

This clone came up once. J is TRBJ2-3 and V is TRBV5-5; 9 positions match TRBD2. The CDR3 extends over 14 amino acids. The junction had 3 bases not matched to a gene; V was cut back by 3 bases and J by 4 bases. CDR1 is SGHKS, CDR2 YYEKEE, per germline (reference sequence). This CDR3 is CASSSWTSADTQYF. The CDR3 DNA is TGTGCCAGCAGCTCGTGGACTAGCGCAGATACGCAGTATTTT.

The CDR3 region is CSVGAGDRADQYF. The CDR3, as DNA: TGCAGCGTTGGGGCAGGGGACCGGGCGGATCAGTACTTC. V usage is TRBV29-1 and J usage is TRBJ2-4; tentative D call: TRBD1 (6 bases). Germline V gene lookup returns CDR1 SQVTM and CDR2 ANQGSEA. The CDR3 spans 13 residues. V was trimmed by 4 bases and J by 12 bases, leaving 19 bases between them.

The chain employs TRBV20-1 and TRBJ1-2; no reliable D call. Germline V gives CDR1 DFQATT, CDR2 SNEGSKA (reference sequence). Deletions cut 3 bases from V and 0 bases from J, with 8 bases between. The length of the CDR3 is 13 residues. For the CDR3, the DNA is TGCAGTGCTAGTCGTACAGCTAACTATGGCTACACCTTC. It translates to CSASRTANYGYTF.

The genes are TRBV15 and TRBJ2-7; possibly TRBD1 for D (6 bases). This CDR3 is built from 16 residues. Germline V gene sequence: CDR1 LNHNV, CDR2 YYDKDF (reference sequence). The ends were cut back, 8 bases at V and 3 bases at J, with 23 bases in the middle. CDR3 sequence: CATGKQIGGLSYEQYF. CDR3 DNA: TGTGCCACCGGGAAACAGATAGGGGGTTTGAGCTACGAGCAGTACTTC.

The chain employs TRBV12-5 and TRBJ1-1; D remains unclear. Germline values: CDR1 LGHNT, CDR2 FRNRAP. This CDR3 spans 13 amino acids. Trimming removed 8 bases at V and 3 bases at J, with 13 bases between. The CDR3 nucleotides are TGTGCTAGTCGCGGGAGCGAAGACACTGAAGCTTTCTTT. Amino acids: CASRGSEDTEAFF.

CDR3 coding DNA: TGTGCCACCAGTGATTCGACAGGGGGTCAAGAGACCCAGTACTTC. This gives the protein CATSDSTGGQETQYF. This chain links TRBV24-1 with TRBJ2-5; 9 bases map to TRBD1. The germline gives CDR1 KGHDR, CDR2 SFDVKD. V lost 2 bases to trimming and J lost 2 bases; unmatched junction nucleotides: 2. The CDR3 runs 15 residues.

The chain carries TRBV5-4 and TRBJ2-1; TRBD1 matches 7 bases. There are 14 residues in the CDR3. J gave up 8 bases and V 4 bases, and 9 bases lay outside the gene matches. Germline V gene data show CDR1 as SGHNT and CDR2 as YYREEE (reference sequence). The CDR3 nucleotides read TGTGCCAGCAGCCCAGAACAGGGGAGAGATGAGCAGTTCTTC. This codes for CASSPEQGRDEQFF.

V is TRBV6-2 or TRBV6-3 and J is TRBJ2-6, with 9 bases that match TRBD2. The V and J ends lost 0 bases and 1 base, in that order; junction bases with no gene match: 4. The CDR3 totals 18 residues. Germline-derived CDR1 and CDR2 are MNHEY and SVGEGT. CDR3 in DNA: TGTGCCAGCAGTTACTCCGGGACTAGCTTATCTGGGGCCAACGTCCTGACTTTC. It codes for CASSYSGTSLSGANVLTF.

This clone was seen only once. The chain links TRBV10-3 to TRBJ1-2; a weak D match, TRBD1 (6 bases). V was cut by 5 bases and J by 5 bases, with 18 bases left in between. The CDR3 runs to 15 residues. Germline-derived CDR1 and CDR2 are ENHRY and SYGVKD. The CDR3 here is CAISKDRDTGYGYTF. CDR3 DNA: TGTGCCATCAGTAAAGACCGGGACACAGGTTATGGCTACACCTTC.

J is TRBJ2-5 and V is TRBV3-1 (or the pseudogene TRBV3-2); a possible D gene is TRBD2 (6 bases). The V end lost 0 bases, the J end lost 5 bases, and 22 bases lay between the germline ends. CDR3 size: 18 residues. Germline V gives CDR1 LGHDT, CDR2 YNNKEL (reference sequence). The CDR3: CASSQERAGPLETETQYF. CDR3 in DNA: TGTGCCAGCAGCCAAGAACGTGCGGGACCCCTGGAAACCGAGACCCAGTACTTC.

The count of this clone is one. The chain employs TRBV6-2 or TRBV6-3 and TRBJ2-7; D possibly corresponds to TRBD2 (5 bases). CDR3 length: 16 residues. Germline CDR1 reads MNHEY; CDR2 reads SVGEGT. Trimming removed 5 bases at V and 2 bases at J, with 19 bases between. The CDR3 DNA sequence: TGTGCCAGCAGTCGCTCCCGACGACTACTACCCTACGAGCAGTACTTC. Translated, it gives CASSRSRRLLPYEQYF.

The chain joins TRBV25-1 to TRBJ1-5; D remains unclear. V was cut by 0 bases and J by 5 bases, with 8 bases left in between. Germline V CDR1 and CDR2: MGHDK, SYGVNS. The CDR3 sequence is 14 residues long. This CDR3 is CASSEYLSDQPQHF. The CDR3 DNA reads as TGTGCCAGCAGTGAATATTTATCAGATCAGCCCCAGCATTTT.

The rearrangement uses TRBV5-1 and TRBJ2-3; 9 bases agree with TRBD2. From germline, CDR1 is SGHRS and CDR2 YFSETQ. The CDR3 spans 16 residues. Trimming took 4 bases from V and 6 from J; bases not matched to a gene: 12. CDR3: CASSPSSGKGGDTQYF. Here the CDR3 DNA reads TGCGCCAGCAGCCCGTCTAGCGGGAAGGGCGGGGATACGCAGTATTTT. Drawing the rest from reference TRBV5-1 and TRBJ2-3, the complete variable domain is KAGVTQTPRYLIKTRGQQVTLSCSPISGHRSVSWYQQTPGQGLQFLFEYFSETQRNKGNFPGRFSGRQFSNSRSEMNVSTLELGDSALYLCASSPSSGKGGDTQYFGPGTRLTVL.

Worth noting for this clone: The junction differs from germline at one of its ends, possibly a read error. The V and J genes are TRBV11-3 and TRBJ2-1; 11 nucleotides match TRBD2. Germline CDR1 is SGHNT and CDR2 is YENEEA. The CDR3 consists of 17 residues. The CDR3 nucleotides are TGTGCCAGCAGTTTAGATTCTAGCGGGAGGTACTACAATGAGCAGTTCTTC. Encoded protein: CASSLDSSGRYYNEQFF.

The rearrangement links TRBV6-2 or TRBV6-3 to TRBJ1-6; the D gene is possibly TRBD1 (6 bases). Trimming removed 4 bases at V and 3 bases at J, with 13 bases between. The length of the CDR3 is 16 residues. Per germline, CDR1 MNHEY and CDR2 SVGEGT. CDR3: CASSSDRPIYNSPLHF. The CDR3 coding sequence is TGTGCCAGCAGTTCCGACAGGCCGATCTATAATTCACCCCTCCACTTT.

V is TRBV6-5 and J is TRBJ1-3; no clear D. With 6 bases removed from V and 2 bases from J, the gap between germline ends came to 11 bases. The CDR3 totals 14 residues. CDR1 and CDR2 from the germline V gene are MNHEY and SVGAGI. The CDR3 here is CASRTHRTGNTIYF. The CDR3 DNA sequence: TGTGCCAGCAGAACCCACAGAACTGGAAACACCATATATTTT.

The DNA for the CDR3 is TGTGCCAGTAGTGTAGTACTAGCGGGGTTCAACAATGAGCAGTTCTTC. Protein sequence: CASSVVLAGFNNEQFF. This sequence joins TRBV19 and TRBJ2-1; the match to TRBD2 covers 10 bases. The V and J ends lost 5 bases and 5 bases, in that order; junction bases with no gene match: 9. CDR3 size: 16 residues. CDR1 LNHDA and CDR2 SQIVND come from the germline V gene (reference sequence).